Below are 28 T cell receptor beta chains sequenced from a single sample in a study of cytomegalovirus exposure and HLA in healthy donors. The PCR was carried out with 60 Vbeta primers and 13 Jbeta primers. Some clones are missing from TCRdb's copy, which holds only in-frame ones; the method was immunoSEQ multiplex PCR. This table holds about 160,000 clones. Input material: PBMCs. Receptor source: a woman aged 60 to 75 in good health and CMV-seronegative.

CDR3 residues: CSVRGGRSSYEQYF. CDR3 nucleotide sequence: TGCAGCGTTAGAGGCGGGAGGAGCTCCTACGAGCAGTACTTC. The gene calls are TRBV29-1 and TRBJ2-7; 8 nucleotides agree with TRBD2. Germline V CDR1 and CDR2: SQVTM, ANQGSEA. The length of the CDR3 is 14 residues. V lost 5 bases and J lost 0; bases outside the gene matches: 6.

The CDR3 loop is CASSLQGGYGYTF. DNA of the CDR3: TGTGCCAGCAGCCTACAGGGGGGCTATGGCTACACCTTC. This sequence joins TRBV11-1 and TRBJ1-2; 8 bases match TRBD1. The germline V gene encodes CDR1 SGHAT and CDR2 FQDESV (reference sequence). The CDR3 runs to 13 residues. With V trimmed by 5 bases and J by 4 bases, 3 bases remained unmatched.

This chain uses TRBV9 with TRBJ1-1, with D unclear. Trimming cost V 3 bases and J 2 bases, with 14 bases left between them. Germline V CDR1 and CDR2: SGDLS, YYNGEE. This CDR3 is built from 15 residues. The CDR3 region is CASSAQARRNTEAFF. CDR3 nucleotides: TGTGCCAGCAGCGCTCAAGCGAGGCGAAACACTGAAGCTTTCTTT. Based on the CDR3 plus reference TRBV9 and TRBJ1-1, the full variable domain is DSGVTQTPKHLITATGQRVTLRCSPRSGDLSVYWYQQSLDQGLQFLIQYYNGEERAKGNILERFSAQQFPDLHSELNLSSLELGDSALYFCASSAQARRNTEAFFGQGTRLTVV.

CDR3 protein: CASSLGAYYGYTF. DNA of the CDR3: TGCGCCAGCAGCTTGGGGGCGTACTATGGCTACACCTTC. The chain combines TRBV5-1 with TRBJ1-2, with D uncertain. CDR1 SGHRS and CDR2 YFSETQ come from the germline V gene. The V and J ends lost 0 bases and 3 bases respectively, with 6 bases between them. This CDR3 region has 13 residues.

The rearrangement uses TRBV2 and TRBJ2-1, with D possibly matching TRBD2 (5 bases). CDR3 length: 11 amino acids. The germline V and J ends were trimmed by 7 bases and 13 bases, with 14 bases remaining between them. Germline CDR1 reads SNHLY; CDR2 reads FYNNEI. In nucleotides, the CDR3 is TGTGCCAGCACCCCGACTAAGCACCAGTTCTTC. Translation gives CASTPTKHQFF.

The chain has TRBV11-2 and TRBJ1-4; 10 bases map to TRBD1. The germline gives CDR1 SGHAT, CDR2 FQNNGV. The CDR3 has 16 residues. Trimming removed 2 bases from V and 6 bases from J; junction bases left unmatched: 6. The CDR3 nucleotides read TGTGCCAGCAGCTTATCGAGCGGGACAGGGGATGAAAAACTGTTTTTT. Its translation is CASSLSSGTGDEKLFF.

CDR3 nucleotide sequence: TGTGCCAGTACCGACCGAGGCAGGGGTGACACTGAAGCTTTCTTT. It specifies CASTDRGRGDTEAFF. This chain connects TRBV19 to TRBJ1-1, with a possible D match to TRBD1 (6 bases). The germline V and J ends were trimmed by 7 bases and 3 bases, with 18 bases remaining between them. The CDR3 sequence is 15 residues long. Germline values: CDR1 LNHDA, CDR2 SQIVND (reference sequence).

The CDR3 DNA follows: TGTGCCAGCAGTGACCCCCGACAGGGGGCGGGTACTGAAGCTTTCTTT. It yields the protein CASSDPRQGAGTEAFF. V usage is TRBV25-1 and J usage is TRBJ1-1; TRBD1 agrees at 10 bases. The CDR3 loop spans 16 amino acids. Trimming removed 3 bases from V and 5 bases from J; junction bases left unmatched: 9. Germline V gene lookup returns CDR1 MGHDK and CDR2 SYGVNS.

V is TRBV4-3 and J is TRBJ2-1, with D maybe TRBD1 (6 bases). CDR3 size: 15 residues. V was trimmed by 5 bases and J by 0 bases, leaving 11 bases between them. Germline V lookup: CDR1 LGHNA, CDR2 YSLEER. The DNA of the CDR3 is TGCGCCAGCAGCGCCAACAGGGCCTCCTACAATGAGCAGTTCTTC. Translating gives CASSANRASYNEQFF.

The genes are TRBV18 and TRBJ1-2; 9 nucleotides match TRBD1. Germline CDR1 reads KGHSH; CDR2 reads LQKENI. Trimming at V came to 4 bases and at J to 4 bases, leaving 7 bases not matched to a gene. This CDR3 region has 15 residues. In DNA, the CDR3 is TGTGCCAGCTCACAAGAGACAGGGGGAACCTATGGCTACACCTTC. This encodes CASSQETGGTYGYTF.

CDR3 bases: TGTGCCAGCTCACCGGTCTCGGGGAGCGGAGATACGCAGTATTTT. The encoded protein is CASSPVSGSGDTQYF. This chain joins TRBV18 and TRBJ2-3; D might be TRBD2 (5 bases). This CDR3 has 15 amino acids. Trimming stripped 3 bases from V and 5 bases from J, with 15 bases between. Per the germline V gene, CDR1 is KGHSH and CDR2 is LQKENI.

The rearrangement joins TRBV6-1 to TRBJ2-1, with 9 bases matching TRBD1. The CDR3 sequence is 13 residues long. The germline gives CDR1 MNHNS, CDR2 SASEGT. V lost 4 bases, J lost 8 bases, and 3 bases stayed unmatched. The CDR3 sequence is CASSARDRDEQFF. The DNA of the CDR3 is TGTGCCAGCAGTGCTCGGGACAGGGATGAGCAGTTCTTC.

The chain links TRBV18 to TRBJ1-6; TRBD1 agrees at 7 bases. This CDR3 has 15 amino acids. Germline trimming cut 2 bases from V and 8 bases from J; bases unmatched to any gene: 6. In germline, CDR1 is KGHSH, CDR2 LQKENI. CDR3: CASSPAGQGDSPLHF. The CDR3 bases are TGTGCCAGCTCACCAGCGGGGCAGGGGGATTCACCCCTCCACTTT.

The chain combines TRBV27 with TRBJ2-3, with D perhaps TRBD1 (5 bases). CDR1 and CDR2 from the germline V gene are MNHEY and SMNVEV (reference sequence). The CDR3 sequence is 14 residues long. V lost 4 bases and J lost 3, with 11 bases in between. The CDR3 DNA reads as TGTGCCAGCAGTTCGACAGAATATACAGATACGCAGTATTTT. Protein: CASSSTEYTDTQYF.

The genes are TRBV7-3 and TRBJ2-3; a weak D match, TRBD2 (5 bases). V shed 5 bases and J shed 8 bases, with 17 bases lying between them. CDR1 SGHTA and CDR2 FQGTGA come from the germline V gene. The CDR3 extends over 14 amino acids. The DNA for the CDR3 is TGTGCCAGCAGCCTGGACTTCCACACGGCTACGCAGTATTTT. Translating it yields CASSLDFHTATQYF.

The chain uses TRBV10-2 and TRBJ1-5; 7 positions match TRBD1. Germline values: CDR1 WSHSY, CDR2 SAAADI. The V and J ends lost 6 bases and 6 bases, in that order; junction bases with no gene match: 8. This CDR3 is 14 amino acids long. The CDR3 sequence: CASSDRTGVQPQHF. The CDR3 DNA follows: TGCGCCAGCAGCGACCGAACAGGGGTTCAGCCCCAGCATTTT.

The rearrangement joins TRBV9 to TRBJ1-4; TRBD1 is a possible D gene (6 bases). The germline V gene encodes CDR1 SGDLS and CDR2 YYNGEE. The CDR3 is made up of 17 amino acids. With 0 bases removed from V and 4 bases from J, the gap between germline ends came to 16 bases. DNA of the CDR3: TGTGCCAGCAGCGTAGAGGGGGGGGGTGTCGGTAATGAAAAACTGTTTTTT. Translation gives CASSVEGGGVGNEKLFF.

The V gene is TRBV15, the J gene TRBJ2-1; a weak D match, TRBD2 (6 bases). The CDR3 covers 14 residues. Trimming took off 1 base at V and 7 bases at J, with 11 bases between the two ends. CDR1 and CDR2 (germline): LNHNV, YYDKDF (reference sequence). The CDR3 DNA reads TGTGCCACCAGCAGAGCCATGGGGGGTAATGAGCAGTTCTTC. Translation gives CATSRAMGGNEQFF.

This chain's CDR3 is CASSPGQRGNTIYF. The CDR3 nucleotides read TGTGCCAGCAGCCCGGGACAGAGAGGAAACACCATATATTTT. The rearrangement joins TRBV5-6 to TRBJ1-3; TRBD1 matches 7 bases. Germline CDR1 reads SGHDT; CDR2 reads YYEEEE. This CDR3 comprises 14 residues. V lost 4 bases to trimming and J lost 4 bases; unmatched junction nucleotides: 5.

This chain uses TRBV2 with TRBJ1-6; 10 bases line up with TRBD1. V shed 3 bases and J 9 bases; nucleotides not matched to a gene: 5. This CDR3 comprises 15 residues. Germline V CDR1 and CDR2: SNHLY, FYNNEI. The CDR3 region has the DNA TGTGCCAGCAGTGAGGGGTGGACAGGGGGTTCACCCCTCCACTTT. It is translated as CASSEGWTGGSPLHF.

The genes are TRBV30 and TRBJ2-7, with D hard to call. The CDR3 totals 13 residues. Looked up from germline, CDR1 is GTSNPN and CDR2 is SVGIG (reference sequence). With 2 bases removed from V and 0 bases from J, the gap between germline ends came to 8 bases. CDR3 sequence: CAWSPRVSYEQYF. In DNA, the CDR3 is TGTGCCTGGAGTCCTCGGGTCTCCTACGAGCAGTACTTC.

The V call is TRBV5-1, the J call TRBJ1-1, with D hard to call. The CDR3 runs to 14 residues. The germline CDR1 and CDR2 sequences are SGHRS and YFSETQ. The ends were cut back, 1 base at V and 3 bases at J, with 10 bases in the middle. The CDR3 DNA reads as TGCGCCAGCAGCTTGCTAACAGAGCACACTGAAGCTTTCTTT. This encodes CASSLLTEHTEAFF.

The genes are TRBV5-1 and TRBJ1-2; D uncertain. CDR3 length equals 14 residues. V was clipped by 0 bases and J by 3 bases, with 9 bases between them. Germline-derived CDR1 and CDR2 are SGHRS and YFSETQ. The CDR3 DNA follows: TGCGCCAGCAGCTTGGGGTCGGACTACTATGGCTACACCTTC. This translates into CASSLGSDYYGYTF.

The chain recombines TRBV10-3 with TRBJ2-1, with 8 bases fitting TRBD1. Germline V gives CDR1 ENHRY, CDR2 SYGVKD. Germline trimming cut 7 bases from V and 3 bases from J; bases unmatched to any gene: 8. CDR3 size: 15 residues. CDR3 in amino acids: CAITSSDRVYNEQFF. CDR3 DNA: TGTGCCATCACAAGCTCGGACAGGGTCTACAATGAGCAGTTCTTC.

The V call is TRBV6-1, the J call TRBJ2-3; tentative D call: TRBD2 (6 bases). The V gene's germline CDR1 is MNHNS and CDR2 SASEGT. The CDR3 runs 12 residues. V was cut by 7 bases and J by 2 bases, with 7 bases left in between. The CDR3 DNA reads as TGTGCCAGCACGGGGGTCACAGATACGCAGTATTTT. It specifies CASTGVTDTQYF.

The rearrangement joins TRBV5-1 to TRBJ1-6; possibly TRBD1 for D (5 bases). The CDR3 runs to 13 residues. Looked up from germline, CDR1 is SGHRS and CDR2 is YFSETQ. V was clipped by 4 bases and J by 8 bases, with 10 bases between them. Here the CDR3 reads CASSRGRDSPLHF. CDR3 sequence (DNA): TGCGCCAGCAGCCGCGGCAGGGATTCACCCCTCCACTTT. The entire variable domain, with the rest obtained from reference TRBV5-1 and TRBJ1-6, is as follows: KAGVTQTPRYLIKTRGQQVTLSCSPISGHRSVSWYQQTPGQGLQFLFEYFSETQRNKGNFPGRFSGRQFSNSRSEMNVSTLELGDSALYLCASSRGRDSPLHFGNGTRLTVT.

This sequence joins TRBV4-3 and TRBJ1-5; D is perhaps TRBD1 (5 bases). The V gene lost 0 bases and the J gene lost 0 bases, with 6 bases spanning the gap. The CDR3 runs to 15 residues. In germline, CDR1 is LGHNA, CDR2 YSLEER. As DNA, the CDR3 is TGCGCCAGCAGCCAAGACAGGGATAGCAATCAGCCCCAGCATTTT. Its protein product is CASSQDRDSNQPQHF.

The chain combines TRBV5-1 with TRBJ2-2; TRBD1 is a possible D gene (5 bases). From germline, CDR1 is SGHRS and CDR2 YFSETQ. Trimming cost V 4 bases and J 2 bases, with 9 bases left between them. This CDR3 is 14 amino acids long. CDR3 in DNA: TGCGCCAGCAGCCGTCAGGGAAACACCGGGGAGCTGTTTTTT. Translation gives CASSRQGNTGELFF.